These 9 T cell receptor beta chains were all obtained from the same sample, sequenced in a study of T cell repertoires in cytomegalovirus infection (dated by TCRdb to the late 2010s). The treatment or condition label here, explained by the study, means: in vitro stimulation with specific CMV peptide epitopes to enrich CMV-specific T cells. Their antigens are not known. The instrument was an Illumina HiSeq 1500. TCRdb cleaned the public reads at Q25 with fastp, built clones with MiXCR and kept in-frame beta chains. A single entry per CDR3 protein holds the most common genes and DNA from its merged rows. The sample yields approximately 600,000 distinct CDR3 sequences; roughly 43% were counted once. The ten biggest clones cover about 46% of the sample. The specimen comprised cultured PBMCs, sampled from culture after CMV antigen stimulation. The origin of the receptors is a human donor in good health (CMV status not recorded). Some clones in this sample may be carry-over from other donors' samples.

Only a few counts were recorded for this clonotype. In DNA, the CDR3 is TGTGCCAGCAGTCCCCGGGACAGATTCCAAGAGACCCAGTACTTC. It encodes CASSPRDRFQETQYF. The genes are TRBV6-1 and TRBJ2-5, with 7 bases matching TRBD1. This CDR3 has 15 amino acids. Germline assignment: CDR1 MNHNS and CDR2 SASEGT. V gave up 5 bases and J gave up 1 base; unmatched junction bases: 7.

J is TRBJ1-1 and V is TRBV7-9, with D perhaps TRBD1 (5 bases). The V gene lost 1 base and the J gene lost 3 bases, with 9 bases spanning the gap. Germline CDR1 reads SEHNR; CDR2 reads FQNEAQ (reference sequence). The CDR3 totals 14 residues. This CDR3 reads CASSLEGAYTEAFF. The CDR3, as DNA: TGTGCCAGCAGCTTAGAAGGGGCGTACACTGAAGCTTTCTTT.

This clonotype has more than one count but fewer than ten. This chain joins TRBV6-2 or TRBV6-3 and TRBJ1-5; no reliable D call. Germline V gives CDR1 MNHEY, CDR2 SVGEGT. This CDR3 comprises 13 residues. With 2 bases removed from V and 5 bases from J, the gap between germline ends came to 7 bases. This CDR3 reads CASSYDLDQPQHF. CDR3 DNA: TGTGCCAGCAGTTACGATTTGGATCAGCCCCAGCATTTT.

J is TRBJ2-1 and V is TRBV12-3 or TRBV12-4; the D gene is possibly TRBD1 (6 bases). CDR3 length: 12 residues. Trimming shortened V by 4 bases and J by 15 bases, and 16 bases separated the two germline ends. CDR3 sequence reads: CASSSRDIDRFF. The CDR3 DNA is TGTGCCAGCAGTTCCCGGGACATTGATAGGTTCTTC.

The chain uses TRBV6-2 or TRBV6-3 and TRBJ2-1, with 8 nucleotides matching TRBD2. Germline values: CDR1 MNHEY, CDR2 SVGEGT. The CDR3 consists of 17 residues. V trimming: 4 bases; J trimming: 1 base; junction bases outside the gene matches: 9. CDR3 sequence: CASSSPERGLSYNEQFF. The CDR3 region has the DNA TGTGCCAGCAGTTCTCCCGAGCGGGGGCTATCCTACAATGAGCAGTTCTTC.

The chain links TRBV4-2 to TRBJ1-5; no clear D gene. The V end lost 5 bases, the J end lost 4 bases, and 15 bases lay between the germline ends. Germline V CDR1 and CDR2: LGHNA, YNFKEQ. The CDR3 is 15 residues long. The CDR3 protein is CASSSIASPNQPQHF. The CDR3 DNA reads as TGTGCCAGCAGCTCTATAGCCAGTCCAAATCAGCCCCAGCATTTT.

The chain links TRBV12-3 or TRBV12-4 to TRBJ1-1; D is ambiguous. The CDR3 has 14 residues. V dropped 2 bases and J dropped 4 bases, with 11 bases sitting between them. The CDR3 is CASSLLGFGTEAFF. In DNA, the CDR3 is TGTGCCAGCAGTTTATTGGGGTTCGGCACTGAAGCTTTCTTT.

The V gene is TRBV12-3 or TRBV12-4, the J gene TRBJ2-3; TRBD2 agrees at 11 bases. Losses at the gene ends were 8 bases for V and 5 bases for J; bases not matched to a gene: 6. This CDR3 region has 14 residues. This CDR3 reads CASATSGGIDTQYF. In DNA form, the CDR3 reads TGTGCCAGCGCTACTAGCGGGGGAATAGATACGCAGTATTTT.

The sample holds a few counts of this clonotype. The gene calls are TRBV11-2 and TRBJ2-7; 10 bases align to TRBD2. Germline V gives CDR1 SGHAT, CDR2 FQNNGV. J lost 3 bases, V lost 6 bases, and 5 bases had no gene match. The CDR3 length is 14 residues. The CDR3 region is CASRKGLARYEQYF. The DNA of the CDR3 is TGTGCCAGCAGAAAGGGACTAGCGCGCTACGAGCAGTACTTC.